The 13 T cell receptor beta chains presented below share a single source sample, sequenced in a study of Graves' ophthalmopathy and Graves' hyperthyroidism. Beta-chain TCR CDR3 regions were amplified from RNA transcripts. In the first round, RT-PCR was carried out with HTBI primers, and a multiplex PCR formed the second round. One entry per CDR3 protein results from TCRdb running MiXCR on the multiplex PCR reads. The sample carries 150,000 to 200,000 distinct CDR3 sequences, approximately 40% recorded once. Specimen: peripheral blood. The receptors come from a man aged 25 to 45 with Graves' ophthalmopathy.

This clonotype was detected only once. The chain uses TRBV6-2 or TRBV6-3 and TRBJ1-1; 10 nucleotides align to TRBD1. J gave up 1 base and V 8 bases, and 10 bases lay outside the gene matches. The CDR3 is 16 residues long. Germline-derived CDR1 and CDR2 are MNHEY and SVGEGT. Here the CDR3 DNA reads TGTGCCAGCGGACCGGGACAGGGGTCGGGGAACACTGAAGCTTTCTTT. As protein: CASGPGQGSGNTEAFF.

The rearrangement links TRBV20-1 to TRBJ1-2, with TRBD1 matching 7 bases. The CDR3 is 13 amino acids. With V trimmed by 2 bases and J by 7 bases, 7 bases remained unmatched. Germline lookup yields CDR1 DFQATT and CDR2 SNEGSKA (reference sequence). DNA of the CDR3: TGCAGTGCTAGACGACAGGGATCTGGTGGCTACACCTTC. Its translation is CSARRQGSGGYTF.

Many counts were recorded for this clonotype. The rearrangement joins TRBV15 to TRBJ2-7; 9 nucleotides agree with TRBD1. The CDR3 is made up of 15 amino acids. CDR1 and CDR2 (germline): LNHNV, YYDKDF (reference sequence). V dropped 5 bases and J dropped 3; count of bases not matched to a gene: 8. The CDR3 sequence is CATSPLRGQGYEQYF. Here the CDR3 DNA reads TGTGCCACCAGCCCCCTGCGGGGACAGGGCTACGAGCAGTACTTC.

The rearrangement joins TRBV6-2 or TRBV6-3 to TRBJ1-1; tentatively, D is TRBD1 (5 bases). V was trimmed by 0 bases and J by 3 bases, leaving 8 bases between them. The CDR3 contains 14 residues. The germline V gene has CDR1 MNHEY and CDR2 SVGEGT. This chain's CDR3 is CASSYSWGDTEAFF. DNA of the CDR3: TGTGCCAGCAGTTACTCTTGGGGGGACACTGAAGCTTTCTTT.

This clonotype was recorded many times. The chain has TRBV6-5 and TRBJ1-2; 8 bases line up with TRBD1. This CDR3 contains 16 residues. Per the germline V gene, CDR1 is MNHEY and CDR2 is SVGAGI. Unmatched junction bases numbered 16, after V lost 5 bases and J lost 8 bases. The CDR3 DNA reads as TGTGCCAGCAGTCCCTTCCCCAGGGGGCGCGGGGGGGGCTACACCTTC. This translates into CASSPFPRGRGGGYTF.

This chain links TRBV20-1 with TRBJ2-5; 8 bases align to TRBD1. This CDR3 contains 16 residues. After removal of 3 bases from V and 3 bases from J, the junction contained 12 bases not matched to a gene. Germline loops: CDR1 DFQATT, CDR2 SNEGSKA (reference sequence). CDR3 in amino acids: CSARALRTGSKETQYF. The CDR3, as DNA: TGCAGTGCTAGGGCCCTAAGGACAGGGTCAAAAGAGACCCAGTACTTC.

The gene calls are TRBV20-1 and TRBJ2-6, with 8 bases fitting TRBD1. Germline V gene sequence: CDR1 DFQATT, CDR2 SNEGSKA (reference sequence). Losses at the gene ends were 0 bases for V and 4 bases for J; bases not matched to a gene: 11. This CDR3 contains 18 residues. CDR3 nucleotide sequence: TGCAGTGCTAGAGATTCAGGACAGGGCTTGACAGGGGCCAACGTCCTGACTTTC. Amino acids: CSARDSGQGLTGANVLTF.

This clonotype was found a few times. The chain couples TRBV6-2 or TRBV6-3 to TRBJ2-7; D is perhaps TRBD1 (6 bases). The CDR3 contains 18 residues. Germline lookup yields CDR1 MNHEY and CDR2 SVGEGT. The V and J ends lost 3 bases and 4 bases respectively, with 25 bases between them. The CDR3 sequence: CASSYRYPGRQDGYEQYF. In DNA, the CDR3 is TGTGCCAGCAGTTATCGTTATCCTGGCAGACAGGATGGTTACGAGCAGTACTTC.

The rearrangement joins TRBV30 to TRBJ1-1; TRBD1 is a possible D gene (5 bases). The V and J ends lost 2 bases and 3 bases respectively, with 13 bases between them. This CDR3 spans 14 amino acids. Germline-derived CDR1 and CDR2 are GTSNPN and SVGIG (reference sequence). Here the CDR3 reads CAWSWGGEDTEAFF. The CDR3 coding sequence is TGTGCCTGGAGTTGGGGGGGAGAGGACACTGAAGCTTTCTTT. Variable domain in full (rest from reference TRBV30 and TRBJ1-1): SQTIHQWPATLVQPVGSPLSLECTVEGTSNPNLYWYRQAAGRGLQLLFYSVGIGQISSEVPQNLSASRPQDRQFILSSKKLLLSDSGFYLCAWSWGGEDTEAFFGQGTRLTVV.

The chain links TRBV12-3 or TRBV12-4 to TRBJ2-7; D is uncertain. Trimming removed 8 bases at V and 4 bases at J, with 9 bases between. The CDR3 has 11 residues. The CDR3, as DNA: TGTGCCAGCGCTACACATTACGAGCAGTACTTC. Translated, it gives CASATHYEQYF.

This clonotype was observed many times. The genes are TRBV6-5 and TRBJ2-7, with TRBD2 identical over 11 bases. Germline assignment: CDR1 MNHEY and CDR2 SVGAGI. The CDR3 loop spans 15 amino acids. Trimming took 4 bases from V and 3 from J; bases not matched to a gene: 5. In nucleotides, the CDR3 is TGTGCCAGCAGTTCTCTAGCGGGAGGCCTCTACGAGCAGTACTTC. Protein sequence: CASSSLAGGLYEQYF.

The rearrangement joins TRBV30 to TRBJ2-7, with D maybe TRBD2 (5 bases). The CDR3 sequence is 14 residues long. CDR1 is GTSNPN, CDR2 SVGIG, per germline (reference sequence). Trimming stripped 2 bases from V and 9 bases from J, with 20 bases between. CDR3 loop: CAWSNLGSSRGQYF. In nucleotides, the CDR3 is TGTGCCTGGAGTAACCTAGGTTCGTCCCGGGGGCAGTACTTC.

CDR3 sequence (DNA): TGTGCCAGTAGTATCGGAAACGATGGCTACACCTTC. This codes for CASSIGNDGYTF. V is TRBV19 and J is TRBJ1-2; D is unclear. Trimming removed 3 bases from V and 6 bases from J, with 8 bases in between. CDR3 length: 12 amino acids. Germline values: CDR1 LNHDA, CDR2 SQIVND (reference sequence).